This section outlines one T cell receptor beta chain sequence together with its context. Its antigen is currently unknown. At the DNA level, this CDR3 is encoded by other sequences in the same sample as well. The data belong to a study of glioma-infiltrating T cells after dendritic cell vaccination. Time point in this sample: after dendritic cell vaccination, including at tumor progression/relapse. TCRdb keeps only in-frame clones here, not all; method: immunoSEQ multiplex PCR. The data hold approximately 60,000 clones, with roughly nine tenths observed a single time. Study-wide results and caveats: Higher TCR clonality did not directly relate to longer survival.

In germline, CDR1 is SGDLS, CDR2 YYNGEE. Trimming took off 0 bases at V and 0 bases at J, with 3 bases between the two ends. The CDR3 is 14 residues long. The source of this sequence is a human donor with glioblastoma. This chain joins TRBV9 and TRBJ2-2; D not certain. Here the sequenced sample was blood, taken after dendritic cell vaccination. The CDR3 DNA sequence: TGTGCCAGCAGCGTAGCAGCGAACACCGGGGAGCTGTTTTTT. Protein product: CASSVAANTGELFF.